This T cell receptor beta chain was documented in a study of blood T cell repertoires in COVID-19. The method was immunoSEQ multiplex PCR; TCRdb's version includes in-frame clones alone and lacks a portion of them. The data contain 200,000 to 250,000 clones, 88% of them singletons. CDR1 is LNHDA and CDR2 is SQIVND in the germline V gene (reference sequence). The CDR3 length is 15 residues. With V trimmed by 6 bases and J by 2 bases, 7 bases remained unmatched. Participants, roughly 18 to 89 years old, spanned approximately 26 US areas. Assignments of participants to cohorts depended upon their own reported clinical history.

The material sequenced was PBMCs or T cells enriched from blood (not recorded which). The chain recombines TRBV19 with TRBJ1-5, with 7 bases that match TRBD1. This TCR came from a woman in her twenties or thirties who had recovered from COVID-19. The CDR3 nucleotides read TGTGCCAGTAGGCTTGACAGGGATGGCAATCAGCCCCAGCATTTT. Translated, it gives CASRLDRDGNQPQHF.